Below are 21 T cell receptor beta chains sequenced from a single sample in a study of shared clonotypes between healthy human individuals. Data came from immunoSEQ multiplex PCR; TCRdb stores just in-frame clones and leaves some out. The sample lists some 1,100,000 clones; 78% were seen once. The sequenced material came from memory CD4+ T cells from PBMCs. Subset indicated: CD45RA-negative fraction. These receptors were collected from a man younger than 35 in good health. Some clones in this sample may be carry-over from other donors' samples.

This clone showed up just once. The chain employs TRBV5-1 and TRBJ1-4, with TRBD1 as a possible D gene (6 bases). The germline V gene has CDR1 SGHRS and CDR2 YFSETQ. This CDR3 region has 14 residues. V gave up 6 bases and J gave up 8 bases, with 17 bases separating them. The DNA of the CDR3 is TGCGCCAGCAACACTGGGGGGCCCCGCGAAAAACTGTTTTTT. Translated, it gives CASNTGGPREKLFF.

The chain joins TRBV5-1 to TRBJ2-2, with D perhaps TRBD2 (6 bases). The CDR3 sequence is 16 residues long. The germline CDR1 and CDR2 sequences are SGHRS and YFSETQ. V shed 5 bases and J shed 2 bases, with 16 bases lying between them. In nucleotides, the CDR3 is TGCGCCAGCAGACCGGGGGAGCGGGTAAACACCGGGGAGCTGTTTTTT. This translates into CASRPGERVNTGELFF.

This clone appeared once. The chain uses TRBV6-1 and TRBJ2-7; 8 nucleotides agree with TRBD2. Losses at the gene ends were 4 bases for V and 7 bases for J; bases not matched to a gene: 6. Germline loops: CDR1 MNHNS, CDR2 SASEGT. This CDR3 contains 13 residues. The CDR3 DNA reads TGTGCCAGCAGTGTCGGGGGGGAGGAGGAGCAGTACTTC. It is translated as CASSVGGEEEQYF.

A few counts support this clone. The chain combines TRBV18 with TRBJ1-4; no clear D gene. Germline V lookup: CDR1 KGHSH, CDR2 LQKENI. There are 14 residues in the CDR3. Deletions cut 2 bases from V and 4 bases from J, with 8 bases between. The chain's CDR3 is CASSPSQVNEKLFF. The CDR3 nucleotides read TGTGCCAGCTCACCATCCCAGGTTAATGAAAAACTGTTTTTT.

The count of this clone is one. CDR3 DNA sequence: TGTGCCAGCAGTCCCCGGGACAGGGTCACAGATACGCAGTATTTT. Its protein is CASSPRDRVTDTQYF. The rearrangement uses TRBV6-6 and TRBJ2-3; TRBD1 matches at 9 bases. This CDR3 region has 15 residues. Trimming removed 5 bases from V and 2 bases from J; junction bases left unmatched: 5. Germline loops: CDR1 MNHNY, CDR2 SVGAGI (reference sequence).

The chain uses TRBV5-6 and TRBJ2-2; tentative D call: TRBD1 (5 bases). CDR1 is SGHDT, CDR2 YYEEEE, per germline. Between the trimmed V and J ends, which lost 6 bases and 4 bases, there was a span of 13 bases. The CDR3 consists of 14 residues. CDR3 protein: CASNRQGSTGELFF. The CDR3 DNA is TGTGCCAGCAACCGTCAGGGTTCCACCGGGGAGCTGTTTTTT. Combining the CDR3 with reference TRBV5-6 and TRBJ2-2 gives the whole variable domain DAGVTQSPTHLIKTRGQQVTLRCSPKSGHDTVSWYQQALGQGPQFIFQYYEEEERQRGNFPDRFSGHQFPNYSSELNVNALLLGDSALYLCASNRQGSTGELFFGEGSRLTVL.

The CDR3 DNA reads as TGTGCCAGTAGTATACCTCTCATGGGGACCGGGGAGCTGTTTTTT. Protein sequence: CASSIPLMGTGELFF. The V and J genes are TRBV19 and TRBJ2-2; D remains ambiguous. The V end lost 2 bases, the J end lost 5 bases, and 12 bases lay between the germline ends. The V gene's germline CDR1 is LNHDA and CDR2 SQIVND (reference sequence). The CDR3 consists of 15 residues.

This chain uses TRBV29-1 with TRBJ2-1, with D maybe TRBD1 (5 bases). Germline CDR1 is SQVTM and CDR2 is ANQGSEA. The CDR3 has 14 amino acids. Trimming took 6 bases from V and 0 from J, leaving 12 bases between them. The CDR3: CSVADSYSYNEQFF. The DNA for the CDR3 is TGCAGCGTCGCCGACAGTTACTCCTACAATGAGCAGTTCTTC.

CDR3 nucleotides: TGTGCCAGCAGCTTAATCTCCTCGGTTTATCAGCCCCAGCATTTT. It is translated as CASSLISSVYQPQHF. V is TRBV5-5 and J is TRBJ1-5; no reliable D call. There are 15 residues in the CDR3. With 2 bases removed from V and 5 bases from J, the gap between germline ends came to 14 bases. Germline V lookup: CDR1 SGHKS, CDR2 YYEKEE (reference sequence).

Concerning this clone: The sample carries other DNA sequences with the same CDR3. The V and J genes are TRBV18 and TRBJ2-5, with 8 bases lining up with TRBD1. The CDR3 is made up of 13 amino acids. Per germline, CDR1 KGHSH and CDR2 LQKENI. V dropped 4 bases and J dropped 5; count of bases not matched to a gene: 3. The CDR3 spells CASSLRGRETQYF. In DNA, the CDR3 is TGTGCCAGCTCACTCAGGGGGCGCGAGACCCAGTACTTC.

CDR3 nucleotide sequence: TGTGCCAGCAGCTTCGGCAGGGTAACTGACAATGAGCAGTTCTTC. This codes for CASSFGRVTDNEQFF. The chain recombines TRBV11-3 with TRBJ2-1; possible D gene TRBD1, 5 bases. The germline gives CDR1 SGHNT, CDR2 YENEEA. Trimming removed 3 bases at V and 5 bases at J, with 14 bases between. This CDR3 has 15 residues. The full variable domain, completed using reference TRBV11-3 and TRBJ2-1, is EAGVVQSPRYKIIEKKQPVAFWCNPISGHNTLYWYLQNLGQGPELLIRYENEEAVDDSQLPKDRFSAERLKGVDSTLKIQPAELGDSAVYLCASSFGRVTDNEQFFGPGTRLTVL.

The CDR3 sequence: CAIRAGANTYEQYF. CDR3 DNA: TGTGCCATCAGGGCGGGGGCGAATACCTACGAGCAGTACTTC. The rearrangement links TRBV10-3 to TRBJ2-7; D might be TRBD2 (7 bases). Germline-derived CDR1 and CDR2 are ENHRY and SYGVKD. V lost 6 bases, J lost 2 bases, and 14 bases lay in between. The CDR3 contains 14 residues.

V usage is TRBV5-1 and J usage is TRBJ1-1, with TRBD1 matching 7 bases. There are 13 residues in the CDR3. Germline V lookup: CDR1 SGHRS, CDR2 YFSETQ. V dropped 4 bases and J dropped 4; count of bases not matched to a gene: 4. The CDR3 loop reads CASSHYRGTEAFF. The CDR3 nucleotides are TGCGCCAGCAGCCACTACAGGGGCACTGAAGCTTTCTTT.

The V and J genes are TRBV10-3 and TRBJ2-7; perhaps TRBD1 as D (6 bases). Between the trimmed V and J ends, which lost 8 bases and 0 bases, there was a span of 11 bases. The CDR3 consists of 13 residues. From germline, CDR1 is ENHRY and CDR2 SYGVKD. The CDR3: CAIGTSSSYEQYF. DNA of the CDR3: TGTGCCATCGGGACATCAAGCTCCTACGAGCAGTACTTC.

The chain uses TRBV6-1 and TRBJ2-1; 10 nucleotides match TRBD1. CDR3 size: 15 residues. Germline V CDR1 and CDR2: MNHNS, SASEGT. V dropped 4 bases and J dropped 9; count of bases not matched to a gene: 9. The DNA of the CDR3 is TGTGCCAGCAGTGCGCGGGACAGGGGAATAGGTGAGCAGTTCTTC. It translates to CASSARDRGIGEQFF.

The chain has TRBV28 and TRBJ1-5; D call uncertain. The V and J ends lost 7 bases and 2 bases respectively, with 12 bases between them. The germline V gene encodes CDR1 MDHEN and CDR2 SYDVKM. The length of the CDR3 is 14 residues. CDR3 in amino acids: CASIRSAGNQPQHF. The CDR3 DNA sequence: TGTGCCAGCATCAGGTCGGCGGGCAATCAGCCCCAGCATTTT.

The chain employs TRBV25-1 and TRBJ1-2; no clear D gene. The CDR3 runs 14 residues. Trimming took 3 bases from V and 8 from J, leaving 16 bases between them. Germline CDR1 MGHDK, CDR2 SYGVNS. CDR3 amino acids: CASSERHTTGGYTF. The CDR3 bases are TGTGCCAGCAGTGAGCGACACACTACCGGGGGCTACACCTTC.

The V call is TRBV29-1, the J call TRBJ2-1; 14 nucleotides agree with TRBD2. The CDR3 is 15 amino acids. The trim removed 2 bases at V and 8 bases at J, leaving 5 bases unmatched. Per germline, CDR1 SQVTM and CDR2 ANQGSEA. Here the CDR3 reads CSVESGTSGSDEQFF. In DNA form, the CDR3 reads TGCAGCGTTGAATCTGGGACTAGCGGGAGTGATGAGCAGTTCTTC.

Only a few counts were recorded for this clone. The chain links TRBV19 to TRBJ1-2; D gene unclear. The CDR3 extends over 12 amino acids. Germline-derived CDR1 and CDR2 are LNHDA and SQIVND (reference sequence). V was pared by 3 bases and J by 2 bases, with 4 bases between. The CDR3 bases are TGTGCCAGTAGTATCAAAAACTATGGCTACACCTTC. It encodes CASSIKNYGYTF.

The genes are TRBV4-1 and TRBJ2-3; 9 positions match TRBD1. This CDR3 region has 17 residues. The germline gives CDR1 MGHRA, CDR2 YSYEKL. V was clipped by 2 bases and J by 7 bases; unmatched bases: 13. The CDR3: CASSQHETGTGFNTQYF. For the CDR3, the DNA is TGCGCCAGCAGCCAACATGAAACCGGGACAGGGTTTAATACGCAGTATTTT.

Only a few counts were recorded for this clone. The chain employs TRBV11-2 and TRBJ2-1, with D unresolved. CDR1 is SGHAT and CDR2 is FQNNGV in the germline V gene. V dropped 5 bases and J dropped 10 bases, with 21 bases sitting between them. CDR3 length: 15 residues. CDR3 coding DNA: TGTGCCAGCAGCCGTACCCCCTCTAGTCAGAACGAGCAGTTCTTC. Translation: CASSRTPSSQNEQFF. Combining the CDR3 with reference TRBV11-2 and TRBJ2-1 gives the whole variable domain EAGVAQSPRYKIIEKRQSVAFWCNPISGHATLYWYQQILGQGPKLLIQFQNNGVVDDSQLPKDRFSAERLKGVDSTLKIQPAKLEDSAVYLCASSRTPSSQNEQFFGPGTRLTVL.